The present T cell receptor (beta chain) was sequenced within a study of cytomegalovirus exposure and HLA in healthy donors. Findings and caveats of the study: Clonal expansion, a later analysis showed, was greater in HLA-associated TCR beta chains than in equally common others.

The PCR was carried out with 60 Vbeta primers and 13 Jbeta primers. Measured with immunoSEQ multiplex PCR; TCRdb has only the in-frame clones, and not every one. The sample has about 190,000 clones; about 90% are singletons. Concerning this clone: Its target is unknown.

The sequenced material came from PBMCs. The receptor comes from a young man in good health and CMV-seronegative.

The CDR3 coding sequence is TGTGCCAGCAGTTACTCGAGTCGCGCAGATACGCAGTATTTT. Its translation is CASSYSSRADTQYF. The V and J genes are TRBV6-5 and TRBJ2-3; D is uncertain. The germline V and J ends were trimmed by 0 bases and 4 bases, with 8 bases remaining between them. Per germline, CDR1 MNHEY and CDR2 SVGAGI. The CDR3 runs 14 residues.